Given below is one T cell receptor beta chain in context. Per germline, CDR1 SGHTA and CDR2 FQGNSA. V was pared by 2 bases and J by 2 bases, with 10 bases between. This CDR3 has 15 residues. In the authors' workflow: Counts of nucleated cells, estimated from reference gene primer amplification, were obtained. The protocol was immunoSEQ multiplex PCR, while the TCRdb copy is restricted to in-frame clones and leaves out a portion. The V and J calls and clone size come from that table; D and trimming were worked out from the DNA. The sample contains under 200,000 clones, about 88% of which appear only once. This entry belongs to a study of blood T cell repertoires in COVID-19. Study overall: Some COVID-19 samples were acute and others convalescent; all came from the United States, Italy and Spain. PBMCs, B-cell-depleted T cells, or T cells provided the cDNA or gDNA that made up the material.

The clonotype originates from a woman aged 80 or over with acute or convalescent COVID-19. Sequencing was carried out using peripheral blood. The chain carries TRBV7-2 and TRBJ1-5, with D perhaps TRBD1 (6 bases). DNA for the CDR3: TGTGCCAGCAGCTTACGTGCAGGGGGCAATCAGCCCCAGCATTTT. Its translation is CASSLRAGGNQPQHF.